Listed below are T cell receptor beta chains from one sample, sequenced in a study of blood T cell repertoires in COVID-19. TCRdb's table, derived via immunoSEQ multiplex PCR, lists solely in-frame clones and lacks some. This sample carries roughly 87,000 clones, about 84% of them seen once, and the ten largest clones take 8%. The specimen was peripheral blood. The receptors were gathered from a man aged 50-59 years with active COVID-19. Each CDR3 is given with its conserved first and last residue. Each record gives: V gene, clone size, D gene, J gene, CDR3 DNA, CDR3 protein. A D gene is named only where the DNA matches it firmly. The size of a clone is reported for some rows only, either as once, few or many, or as a class for expanded clones.

V: TRBV7-3; size: .; D: TRBD2; J: TRBJ2-3; DNA: TGTGCCAGCAGCCCCGGACTAGCGGCTAGCACAGATACGCAGTATTTT; CDR3: CASSPGLAASTDTQYF
V: TRBV23-1; size: .; D: .; J: TRBJ2-2; DNA: TGCGCCAGCAGTCCCCTCAGGGGGGACCTTAACTCGAACACCGGGGAGCTGTTTTTT; CDR3: CASSPLRGDLNSNTGELFF
V: TRBV3-1/TRBV3-2; size: .; D: .; J: TRBJ1-1; DNA: TGTGCCAGCAGCCAAGTCCGCCGGGGGAACACTGAAGCTTTCTTT; CDR3: CASSQVRRGNTEAFF
V: TRBV27; size: .; D: TRBD1; J: TRBJ2-7; DNA: TGTGCCAGCAGGGGAGAGGGACAGGGGAAAGACGAGCAGTACTTC; CDR3: CASRGEGQGKDEQYF
V: TRBV6-5; size: .; D: TRBD1; J: TRBJ2-7; DNA: TGTGCCAGCAGACCCGGGACAGGCGCCGAGCAGTACTTC; CDR3: CASRPGTGAEQYF
V: TRBV28; size: .; D: .; J: TRBJ1-1; DNA: TGTGCCAGCAGTTATTTCGGAGAAGAGGGCACTGAAGCTTTCTTT; CDR3: CASSYFGEEGTEAFF
V: TRBV6-5; size: .; D: .; J: TRBJ1-1; DNA: TGTGCCAGCAGTTACTGGCCAGGGAGGGAGAACACTGAAGCTTTCTTT; CDR3: CASSYWPGRENTEAFF
V: TRBV6-2/TRBV6-3; size: .; D: TRBD2; J: TRBJ2-1; DNA: TGTGCCAGCAGTTTAACTAGCGGGAGGACTAGTAGTATGTATGAGCAGTTCTTC; CDR3: CASSLTSGRTSSMYEQFF
V: TRBV19; size: .; D: .; J: TRBJ1-5; DNA: TGTGCCAGTAGTATTTATCACAGGACAACCCATCAGCCCCAGCATTTT; CDR3: CASSIYHRTTHQPQHF
V: TRBV2; size: .; D: .; J: TRBJ1-2; DNA: TGTGCCAGCATGAGACTGAACTATGGCTACACCTTC; CDR3: CASMRLNYGYTF
V: TRBV7-9; size: once; D: .; J: TRBJ1-3; DNA: TGTGCCAGCAGCCCCGACATTTCAAACACCATATATTTT; CDR3: CASSPDISNTIYF
V: TRBV28; size: .; D: .; J: TRBJ1-5; DNA: TGTGCCAGCAGTTCCCGGACAGTCATATATAGCAATCAGCCCCAGCATTTT; CDR3: CASSSRTVIYSNQPQHF
V: TRBV2; size: .; D: .; J: TRBJ1-4; DNA: TGTGCCAGCAGACAATTACGGGACACCGGCCCAGGACTGTTTTTT; CDR3: CASRQLRDTGPGLFF
V: TRBV15; size: .; D: .; J: TRBJ2-1; DNA: TGTGCCACCAGCAGAGCGGGGGTGTCCTACAATGAGCAGTTCTTC; CDR3: CATSRAGVSYNEQFF
V: TRBV12-3/TRBV12-4; size: .; D: .; J: TRBJ2-7; DNA: TGTGCCAGCAGTTTATTATACGAGCAGTACTTC; CDR3: CASSLLYEQYF
V: TRBV5-1; size: once; D: .; J: TRBJ1-6; DNA: TGCGCCAGCAGCTTGGATCTCTCACCCCTCCACTTT; CDR3: CASSLDLSPLHF
V: TRBV25-1; size: .; D: TRBD2; J: TRBJ2-3; DNA: TGTGCCAGCAGCACGGGAGGGCCGACAGATACGCAGTATTTT; CDR3: CASSTGGPTDTQYF
V: TRBV6-2/TRBV6-3; size: .; D: .; J: TRBJ1-5; DNA: TGTGCCAGCAGTTGGGCAGTTGGGCAGCCCCAGCATTTT; CDR3: CASSWAVGQPQHF
V: TRBV5-1; size: .; D: .; J: TRBJ1-1; DNA: TGCGCCAGCAGCTTGTTCAACGAGGGAGCCACTGAAGCTTTCTTT; CDR3: CASSLFNEGATEAFF
V: TRBV28; size: .; D: .; J: TRBJ1-2; DNA: TGTGCCAGCAGTTTATCGGCACAGGGAAAGAGGGGCTACACCTTC; CDR3: CASSLSAQGKRGYTF
V: TRBV5-1; size: .; D: .; J: TRBJ2-5; DNA: TGCGCCAGCAGCTTGGGGGGGCTTGAGACCCAGTACTTC; CDR3: CASSLGGLETQYF
V: TRBV18; size: .; D: .; J: TRBJ2-7; DNA: TGTGCCAGCACCTCACAGGGCGGGGAGCAGTACTTC; CDR3: CASTSQGGEQYF
V: TRBV28; size: .; D: TRBD1; J: TRBJ2-3; DNA: TGTGCCATCCAACAGGGGGCGACAGATACGCAGTATTTT; CDR3: CAIQQGATDTQYF
V: TRBV18; size: .; D: TRBD2; J: TRBJ2-1; DNA: TGTGCCAGCTCACAGAGCGGGAGCTCCTACAATGAGCAGTTCTTC; CDR3: CASSQSGSSYNEQFF
V: TRBV27; size: .; D: .; J: TRBJ2-1; DNA: TGTGCCAGCAGTTTAGGTCTTACGGGTGAGCAGTTCTTC; CDR3: CASSLGLTGEQFF
V: TRBV3-1/TRBV3-2; size: .; D: TRBD2; J: TRBJ2-7; DNA: TGTGCCAGCAGCCAACTAGTGGGAGGGCCTGGCTACGAGCAGTACTTC; CDR3: CASSQLVGGPGYEQYF
V: TRBV7-2; size: .; D: TRBD2; J: TRBJ2-7; DNA: TGTGCCAGCAGCTTAGTAACGAGCGGGAGTGGGGTATTCGACGAGCAGTACTTC; CDR3: CASSLVTSGSGVFDEQYF
V: TRBV28; size: .; D: .; J: TRBJ2-7; DNA: TGTGCCTCCCTAAGGGGTGTCGACGAGCAGTACTTC; CDR3: CASLRGVDEQYF
V: TRBV5-1; size: .; D: .; J: TRBJ1-2; DNA: TGCGCCAGCAGCTTCGGGGAATATGGCTACACCTTC; CDR3: CASSFGEYGYTF
V: TRBV5-4; size: .; D: TRBD1; J: TRBJ1-1; DNA: TGTGCCAGCAGCCCAGGGGGCGCCCGGCCGAACACTGAAGCTTTCTTT; CDR3: CASSPGGARPNTEAFF
V: TRBV7-6; size: .; D: TRBD2; J: TRBJ2-4; DNA: TGTGCCAGCAGCTTATATGGGCGGGGGGCCGGGAACATTCAGTACTTC; CDR3: CASSLYGRGAGNIQYF
V: TRBV2; size: .; D: .; J: TRBJ2-5; DNA: TGTGCCAGCAGTCCCGATAGGGGTAGAGAGACCCAGTACTTC; CDR3: CASSPDRGRETQYF
V: TRBV10-1; size: .; D: .; J: TRBJ1-2; DNA: TGCGCCAGCATCCAAGAGACAGGTAACTATGGCTACACCTTC; CDR3: CASIQETGNYGYTF
V: TRBV21-1; size: .; D: .; J: TRBJ2-1; DNA: TGTGCCAGCAGCAACCCGGACAGGGGGGGTGGGAATGAGCAGTTCTTC; CDR3: CASSNPDRGGGNEQFF
V: TRBV5-1; size: .; D: .; J: TRBJ1-1; DNA: TGCGCCAGCAGCATACAGGGTGTGAACACTGAAGCTTTCTTT; CDR3: CASSIQGVNTEAFF
V: TRBV18; size: .; D: TRBD1; J: TRBJ2-1; DNA: TGTGCCAGCTCACCACCTGGGACAGGGAGGAATGAGCAGTTCTTC; CDR3: CASSPPGTGRNEQFF
V: TRBV28; size: .; D: TRBD1; J: TRBJ1-1; DNA: TGTGCCAGCAGAGAACAGGGGATTCCTGAAGCTTTCTTT; CDR3: CASREQGIPEAFF
V: TRBV28; size: .; D: .; J: TRBJ2-7; DNA: TGTGCCAGCAGTCTGAGACGGGGCGAGCAGTACTTC; CDR3: CASSLRRGEQYF
V: TRBV6-2/TRBV6-3; size: .; D: TRBD2; J: TRBJ2-3; DNA: TGTGCCAGCAGTTACTCGGGGCGGGGGGGCCCGAATACGCAGTATTTT; CDR3: CASSYSGRGGPNTQYF
V: TRBV27; size: .; D: .; J: TRBJ1-2; DNA: TGTGCCAGCAGGCCTGGGGACACCAACTATGGCTACACCTTC; CDR3: CASRPGDTNYGYTF
V: TRBV27; size: .; D: .; J: TRBJ1-2; DNA: TGTGCCAGCAGTTTTCTCCGGGGGGGTGGAGGCTACACCTTC; CDR3: CASSFLRGGGGYTF
V: TRBV3-1/TRBV3-2; size: .; D: .; J: TRBJ1-1; DNA: TGTGCCAGCAGCCAAGATTTAAGGGGCGCAGCTTTCTTT; CDR3: CASSQDLRGAAFF
V: TRBV2; size: .; D: TRBD1; J: TRBJ1-1; DNA: TGTGCCAGCAGTGAACGGAGGTCAGGGGGCACTGAAGCTTTCTTT; CDR3: CASSERRSGGTEAFF
V: TRBV6-5; size: .; D: TRBD1; J: TRBJ1-2; DNA: TGTGCCAGCAGTACCGGACAGGGGCGCTATGGCTACACCTTC; CDR3: CASSTGQGRYGYTF
V: TRBV7-2; size: .; D: .; J: TRBJ2-3; DNA: TGTGCCAGCAGCTTAGCGACTACCACAGATACGCAGTATTTT; CDR3: CASSLATTTDTQYF
V: TRBV5-4; size: .; D: TRBD1; J: TRBJ1-1; DNA: TGTGCCAGCAGCCATGGTACAGGGGGTAACACTGAAGCTTTCTTT; CDR3: CASSHGTGGNTEAFF
V: TRBV4-3; size: .; D: .; J: TRBJ1-5; DNA: TGCGCCAGCAGCCAAGTGCTAGGGGGTAACAATCAGCCCCAGCATTTT; CDR3: CASSQVLGGNNQPQHF
V: TRBV6-2/TRBV6-3; size: .; D: TRBD2; J: TRBJ2-3; DNA: TGTGCCAGCAGTACCGGGACTAACACAGATACGCAGTATTTT; CDR3: CASSTGTNTDTQYF
V: TRBV25-1; size: .; D: .; J: TRBJ1-1; DNA: TGTGCCAGCAGTGGCAGGGGAAGGGACACTGAAGCTTTCTTT; CDR3: CASSGRGRDTEAFF
V: TRBV9; size: few; D: TRBD1; J: TRBJ1-6; DNA: TGTGCCAGCAGCGTAGATGGTCAGGGGGCGTATTCACCCCTCCACTTT; CDR3: CASSVDGQGAYSPLHF
V: TRBV7-2; size: .; D: TRBD2; J: TRBJ2-7; DNA: TGTGCCAGCAGCTTCAGCAGCGGGAAGGTCTACGAGCAGTACTTC; CDR3: CASSFSSGKVYEQYF
V: TRBV6-2/TRBV6-3; size: .; D: TRBD1; J: TRBJ1-2; DNA: TGTGCCAGCAGTTCGGACAGGGGGCATGGCTACACCTTC; CDR3: CASSSDRGHGYTF
V: TRBV27; size: .; D: TRBD1; J: TRBJ1-2; DNA: TGTGCCAGCAGTTTGGACAGGGGGTATGGCTACACCTTC; CDR3: CASSLDRGYGYTF
V: TRBV28; size: few; D: .; J: TRBJ1-5; DNA: TGTGCCAGCAGCCCCCGGTCAGGGTATAGCAATCAGCCCCAGCATTTT; CDR3: CASSPRSGYSNQPQHF
V: TRBV9; size: .; D: .; J: TRBJ2-3; DNA: TGTGCCAGCAGCGAAAGCAGGGGGGCAGAGAGCACAGATACGCAGTATTTT; CDR3: CASSESRGAESTDTQYF